The 30 T cell receptor beta chains in this list originate from one sample, sequenced in a study of cytotoxic CD8 clonotypes in ibrutinib-treated CLL. The protocol was immunoSEQ multiplex PCR, while the TCRdb copy is restricted to in-frame clones and leaves out a portion. The sample lists 150,000 to 200,000 clones; 88% were seen once. The starting material was PBMCs, obtained at disease progression, from a patient treated with ibrutinib. These receptors were taken from a human donor with chronic lymphocytic leukemia.

This clone showed up just once. The chain employs TRBV5-1 and TRBJ2-5, with 9 bases aligning to TRBD2. The CDR3 consists of 15 residues. V was clipped by 4 bases and J by 5 bases; unmatched bases: 9. Germline loops: CDR1 SGHRS, CDR2 YFSETQ. The CDR3 nucleotides are TGCGCCAGCAGCACTAGCGGGCACGAAAGGGAGACCCAGTACTTC. Translation gives CASSTSGHERETQYF.

This chain uses TRBV30 with TRBJ2-5; D not certain. Germline-derived CDR1 and CDR2 are GTSNPN and SVGIG (reference sequence). Trimming pared 2 bases from V and 2 bases from J, leaving 6 bases between. This CDR3 has 12 residues. CDR3 nucleotides: TGTGCCTGGAGTCCCCGGCAAGAGACCCAGTACTTC. It is translated as CAWSPRQETQYF.

The V call is TRBV19, the J call TRBJ2-7; 7 bases line up with TRBD2. Germline assignment: CDR1 LNHDA and CDR2 SQIVND (reference sequence). J gave up 2 bases and V 0 bases, and 1 base lay outside the gene matches. This CDR3 comprises 14 residues. DNA for the CDR3: TGTGCCAGTAGTATAGACCGGGGGGCCTACGAGCAGTACTTC. It codes for CASSIDRGAYEQYF.

The rearrangement links TRBV27 to TRBJ1-1; the D gene is possibly TRBD1 (5 bases). This CDR3 is built from 14 residues. Trimming cost V 1 base and J 4 bases, with 10 bases left between them. Germline lookup yields CDR1 MNHEY and CDR2 SMNVEV (reference sequence). Here the CDR3 DNA reads TGTGCCAGCAGTTTATTGGGGAGGGGCACTGAAGCTTTCTTT. Amino acid sequence: CASSLLGRGTEAFF.

This chain uses TRBV10-3 with TRBJ1-1; D possibly corresponds to TRBD1 (5 bases). The CDR3 runs to 15 residues. Germline V gene data show CDR1 as ENHRY and CDR2 as SYGVKD. V gave up 0 bases and J gave up 3 bases, with 11 bases separating them. Here the CDR3 reads CAISESGRAYTEAFF. The CDR3 DNA reads TGTGCCATCAGTGAGTCGGGCAGGGCTTACACTGAAGCTTTCTTT.

This chain uses TRBV5-1 with TRBJ2-3; TRBD2 matches at 8 bases. CDR1 and CDR2 from the germline V gene are SGHRS and YFSETQ. The CDR3 runs 16 residues. V lost 0 bases, J lost 3 bases, and 6 bases stayed unmatched. CDR3 DNA sequence: TGCGCCAGCAGCTTGGATGGAGCGGGAGTTACAGATACGCAGTATTTT. This sequence encodes CASSLDGAGVTDTQYF. The complete variable domain, with remaining parts taken from reference TRBV5-1 and TRBJ2-3, reads KAGVTQTPRYLIKTRGQQVTLSCSPISGHRSVSWYQQTPGQGLQFLFEYFSETQRNKGNFPGRFSGRQFSNSRSEMNVSTLELGDSALYLCASSLDGAGVTDTQYFGPGTRLTVL.

CDR3: CASSPLYAGDYNEQFF. In nucleotides, the CDR3 is TGTGCCAGCAGCCCCCTTTATGCCGGAGACTACAATGAGCAGTTCTTC. The chain combines TRBV16 with TRBJ2-1; no clear D gene. The ends were cut back, 4 bases at V and 3 bases at J, with 16 bases in the middle. Germline CDR1 is KGHSY and CDR2 is FQNENV. The CDR3 is 16 amino acids.

This clone was seen once. The rearrangement uses TRBV7-7 and TRBJ2-1; 8 bases fit TRBD1. J lost 6 bases, V lost 5 bases, and 6 bases had no gene match. The CDR3 runs 14 residues. Germline values: CDR1 SSHAT, CDR2 FNYEAQ (reference sequence). The CDR3 region is CASSPGQGSNEQFF. The DNA for the CDR3 is TGTGCCAGCAGCCCCGGACAGGGCTCCAATGAGCAGTTCTTC.

The chain links TRBV30 to TRBJ2-1, with 10 positions matching TRBD2. Germline V gene sequence: CDR1 GTSNPN, CDR2 SVGIG (reference sequence). CDR3 length: 18 amino acids. J lost 2 bases, V lost 3 bases, and 13 bases had no gene match. The CDR3 protein is CAWRGWLAGDPAYNEQFF. CDR3 nucleotide sequence: TGTGCCTGGAGAGGTTGGCTAGCGGGAGATCCGGCCTACAATGAGCAGTTCTTC. Using reference TRBV30 and TRBJ2-1 for the parts outside the CDR3, the full variable domain is SQTIHQWPATLVQPVGSPLSLECTVEGTSNPNLYWYRQAAGRGLQLLFYSVGIGQISSEVPQNLSASRPQDRQFILSSKKLLLSDSGFYLCAWRGWLAGDPAYNEQFFGPGTRLTVL.

This rearrangement joins TRBV21-1 to TRBJ1-5; no DNA check was done on the table's D call, TRBD1. TRBV21-1 represents a pseudogene. CDR3 length equals 20 residues. The CDR3 coding sequence is TGTGCCAGCAGCAAAGCGCTCTGGGGAACAGTCGCAGGGAGCAATCAGCCCCAGCATTTT. Amino acids: CASSKALWGTVAGSNQPQHF.

This chain connects TRBV6-4 to TRBJ2-5; TRBD2 aligns across 7 bases. The CDR3 sequence is 12 residues long. The V segment lost 2 bases and the J segment 11 bases; nucleotides outside the gene matches: 5. CDR1 MRHNA and CDR2 SNTAGT come from the germline V gene. CDR3 coding DNA: TGTGCCAGCAGTGACGGCGGGGGTATGCAGTACTTC. Protein: CASSDGGGMQYF.

This rearrangement joins TRBV6-5 to TRBJ2-3; D gene uncertain. Trimming stripped 2 bases from V and 0 bases from J, with 9 bases between. The CDR3 has 15 residues. Germline-derived CDR1 and CDR2 are MNHEY and SVGAGI. The CDR3, as DNA: TGTGCCAGCAGTTACGGGTCCCCCAGCACAGATACGCAGTATTTT. Amino acid sequence: CASSYGSPSTDTQYF.

The chain is built from TRBV19 and TRBJ1-1; D is perhaps TRBD1 (5 bases). There are 14 residues in the CDR3. Trimming stripped 4 bases from V and 10 bases from J, with 19 bases between. In germline, CDR1 is LNHDA, CDR2 SQIVND (reference sequence). CDR3: CASSSQGVSVRAFF. CDR3 nucleotides: TGTGCCAGTAGTAGCCAGGGCGTAAGTGTTCGAGCTTTCTTT.

This rearrangement joins TRBV19 to TRBJ1-1; tentative D call: TRBD1 (5 bases). CDR3 length: 15 amino acids. Trimming removed 3 bases at V and 1 base at J, with 12 bases between. Germline V gene data show CDR1 as LNHDA and CDR2 as SQIVND (reference sequence). DNA for the CDR3: TGTGCCAGTAGTATTGTTGGTACAGGGAACACTGAAGCTTTCTTT. It encodes CASSIVGTGNTEAFF.

V is TRBV7-1 and J is TRBJ2-2, with no clear D. TRBV7-1 is an ORF, with its function uncertain. The CDR3 totals 15 residues. Trimming took off 4 bases at V and 0 bases at J, with 9 bases between the two ends. CDR3 residues: CASSLGQTNTGELFF. The CDR3 DNA is TGTGCCAGCAGCTTAGGGCAAACGAACACCGGGGAGCTGTTTTTT.

This chain joins TRBV5-5 and TRBJ2-3; a weak D match, TRBD2 (7 bases). This CDR3 has 16 amino acids. CDR1 is SGHKS, CDR2 YYEKEE, per germline (reference sequence). Trimming left V 5 bases short and J 1 base short, with 17 bases between. CDR3 DNA sequence: TGTGCCAGCAGACCCGCGGGGGCGCGCGGCACAGATACGCAGTATTTT. This sequence encodes CASRPAGARGTDTQYF.

The chain couples TRBV7-9 to TRBJ2-3; 8 nucleotides line up with TRBD1. CDR1 SEHNR and CDR2 FQNEAQ come from the germline V gene (reference sequence). The junction had 10 bases not matched to a gene; V was cut back by 3 bases and J by 5 bases. CDR3 length: 16 amino acids. CDR3: CASSLGQVRTGDTQYF. CDR3 coding DNA: TGTGCCAGCAGCTTGGGACAGGTCAGAACGGGAGATACGCAGTATTTT.

The J gene is TRBJ1-3, the V gene TRBV29-1; TRBD1 is a possible D gene (5 bases). The CDR3 has 14 amino acids. Germline V gives CDR1 SQVTM, CDR2 ANQGSEA. Trimming shortened V by 6 bases and J by 3 bases, and 15 bases separated the two germline ends. This CDR3 is CSVVGSGSGNTIYF. DNA for the CDR3: TGCAGCGTGGTTGGCTCAGGGAGTGGAAACACCATATATTTT.

The DNA for the CDR3 is TGTGCCAGCAGCTCCCGGACAGGGTACACCGGGGAGCTGTTTTTT. Translating it yields CASSSRTGYTGELFF. J is TRBJ2-2 and V is TRBV11-2, with 8 bases matching TRBD1. With 4 bases clipped from V and 3 bases from J, the junction kept 4 bases outside the gene matches. Germline V lookup: CDR1 SGHAT, CDR2 FQNNGV. CDR3 length: 15 amino acids.

J is TRBJ1-5 and V is TRBV14; no reliable D call. The CDR3 spans 14 residues. The germline V gene encodes CDR1 SGHDN and CDR2 FVKESK. Trimming cost V 1 base and J 5 bases, with 9 bases left between them. The CDR3 loop reads CASSQGYPDQPQHF. The CDR3 coding sequence is TGTGCCAGCAGCCAAGGGTACCCCGATCAGCCCCAGCATTTT.

V and J are TRBV15 and TRBJ2-1, with D perhaps assigned TRBD1 or TRBD2 (6 bases each). Trimming shortened V by 5 bases and J by 3 bases, and 17 bases separated the two germline ends. Germline CDR1 LNHNV, CDR2 YYDKDF (reference sequence). This CDR3 has 16 residues. In DNA form, the CDR3 reads TGTGCCACCAGCGCCCCCGACAGGAGGGGCTACAATGAGCAGTTCTTC. This sequence encodes CATSAPDRRGYNEQFF.

This chain links TRBV9 with TRBJ1-1, with D maybe TRBD1 (5 bases). The germline V gene encodes CDR1 SGDLS and CDR2 YYNGEE. The CDR3 length is 16 residues. The V and J ends lost 1 base and 1 base respectively, with 14 bases between them. CDR3 nucleotides: TGTGCCAGCAGCGTACTTTCGGGCAGGGAGAACACTGAAGCTTTCTTT. Translated, it gives CASSVLSGRENTEAFF. Using reference TRBV9 and TRBJ1-1 for the parts outside the CDR3, the full variable domain is DSGVTQTPKHLITATGQRVTLRCSPRSGDLSVYWYQQSLDQGLQFLIQYYNGEERAKGNILERFSAQQFPDLHSELNLSSLELGDSALYFCASSVLSGRENTEAFFGQGTRLTVV.

The chain has TRBV4-1 and TRBJ2-7; 9 bases are a match to TRBD1. J was trimmed by 2 bases and V by 1 base; bases with no gene match: 3. The CDR3 is 15 amino acids. Per germline, CDR1 MGHRA and CDR2 YSYEKL. In nucleotides, the CDR3 is TGCGCCAGCAGCCAAGGACAGGGGGGTACCTACGAGCAGTACTTC. Translation gives CASSQGQGGTYEQYF.

V gene TRBV11-2 combines with J gene TRBJ1-4; 9 bases align to TRBD1. Trimming removed 8 bases from V and 7 bases from J; junction bases left unmatched: 8. The CDR3 is 14 residues long. From germline, CDR1 is SGHAT and CDR2 FQNNGV. The CDR3 here is CASGTGGLGEKLFF. The DNA of the CDR3 is TGTGCCAGCGGAACAGGGGGCCTTGGTGAAAAACTGTTTTTT. Complete variable domain (other parts from reference TRBV11-2 and TRBJ1-4): EAGVAQSPRYKIIEKRQSVAFWCNPISGHATLYWYQQILGQGPKLLIQFQNNGVVDDSQLPKDRFSAERLKGVDSTLKIQPAKLEDSAVYLCASGTGGLGEKLFFGSGTQLSVL.

The CDR3 DNA is TGTGCCAGCAGCCAAGATTTGGGGGGCTGGGGCACTGAAGCTTTCTTT. Protein: CASSQDLGGWGTEAFF. V is TRBV14 and J is TRBJ1-1; perhaps TRBD1 as D (6 bases). Trimming pared 0 bases from V and 4 bases from J, leaving 15 bases between. Germline lookup yields CDR1 SGHDN and CDR2 FVKESK. The CDR3 runs 16 residues.

The V gene is TRBV4-1, the J gene TRBJ2-7; D is uncertain. Looked up from germline, CDR1 is MGHRA and CDR2 is YSYEKL. Trimming cost V 1 base and J 4 bases, with 5 bases left between them. The CDR3 length is 12 residues. For the CDR3, the DNA is TGCGCCAGCAGCCAAGTTGGTTACGAGCAGTACTTC. Amino acids: CASSQVGYEQYF.

The rearrangement joins TRBV28 to TRBJ1-3, with D uncertain. The germline V and J ends were trimmed by 3 bases and 0 bases, with 12 bases remaining between them. CDR1 is MDHEN, CDR2 SYDVKM, per germline. The CDR3 covers 16 residues. This CDR3 is CASSLWGISSGNTIYF. The CDR3 coding sequence is TGTGCCAGCAGTTTGTGGGGTATTAGCTCTGGAAACACCATATATTTT. Based on the CDR3 plus reference TRBV28 and TRBJ1-3, the full variable domain is DVKVTQSSRYLVKRTGEKVFLECVQDMDHENMFWYRQDPGLGLRLIYFSYDVKMKEKGDIPEGYSVSREKKERFSLILESASTNQTSMYLCASSLWGISSGNTIYFGEGSWLTVV.

In this sample, this clone turned up once. The V gene is TRBV11-2, the J gene TRBJ2-1, with no clear D. The CDR3 runs to 10 residues. V lost 3 bases to trimming and J lost 8 bases, with 2 bases between them. Looked up from germline, CDR1 is SGHAT and CDR2 is FQNNGV. CDR3 residues: CASSLHEQFF. CDR3 DNA sequence: TGTGCCAGCAGCTTGCATGAGCAGTTCTTC.

The J gene is TRBJ2-2, the V gene TRBV19; 9 bases map to TRBD2. In germline, CDR1 is LNHDA, CDR2 SQIVND (reference sequence). The CDR3 is made up of 18 amino acids. V was pared by 5 bases and J by 0 bases, with 10 bases of the junction left unmatched. CDR3 region: CASSLYGSGSANTGELFF. DNA of the CDR3: TGTGCCAGTAGTTTGTATGGTAGCGGGAGTGCGAACACCGGGGAGCTGTTTTTT.

The V call is TRBV7-8, the J call TRBJ1-5; D is unresolved. Trimming took 3 bases from V and 6 from J, leaving 12 bases between them. The CDR3 consists of 14 residues. In germline, CDR1 is SGHVS, CDR2 FQNEAQ. The CDR3 bases are TGTGCCAGCAGCTTTAGGGCTGGCGGTCAGCCCCAGCATTTT. This sequence encodes CASSFRAGGQPQHF.